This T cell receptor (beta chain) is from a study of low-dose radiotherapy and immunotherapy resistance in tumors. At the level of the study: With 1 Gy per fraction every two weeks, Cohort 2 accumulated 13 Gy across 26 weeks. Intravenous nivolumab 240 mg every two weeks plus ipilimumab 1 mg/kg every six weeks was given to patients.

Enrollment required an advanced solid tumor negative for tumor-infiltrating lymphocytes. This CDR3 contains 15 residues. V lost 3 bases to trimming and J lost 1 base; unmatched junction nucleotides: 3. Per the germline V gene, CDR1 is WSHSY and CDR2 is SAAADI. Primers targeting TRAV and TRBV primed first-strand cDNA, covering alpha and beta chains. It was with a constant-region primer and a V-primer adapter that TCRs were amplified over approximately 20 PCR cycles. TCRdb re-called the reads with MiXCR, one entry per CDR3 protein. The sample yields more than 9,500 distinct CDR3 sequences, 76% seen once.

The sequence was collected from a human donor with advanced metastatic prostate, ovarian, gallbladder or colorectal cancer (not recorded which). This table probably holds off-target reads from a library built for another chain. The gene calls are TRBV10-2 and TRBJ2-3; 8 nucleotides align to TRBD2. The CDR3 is CASSDGGAGTDTQYF. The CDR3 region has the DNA TGCGCCAGCAGTGACGGGGGGGCCGGCACAGATACGCAGTATTTT.